This TCR beta chain was retrieved from a study of cytomegalovirus exposure and HLA in healthy donors. The PCR ran on 60 Vbeta and 13 Jbeta primers. Assay: immunoSEQ multiplex PCR; the TCRdb copy retains only in-frame clones and omits some. The data contain some 140,000 clones, roughly 80% of them singletons. The CDR3 totals 14 residues. From germline, CDR1 is LNHDA and CDR2 SQIVND (reference sequence). The V end lost 3 bases, the J end lost 0 bases, and 5 bases lay between the germline ends. Specimen: PBMCs. The TCR originated in a man between 18 and 35 years old in good health and CMV-seronegative. The J gene is TRBJ1-4, the V gene TRBV19; D unclear. The CDR3 loop is CASSITATNEKLFF. CDR3 DNA sequence: TGTGCCAGTAGTATCACAGCAACTAATGAAAAACTGTTTTTT.